Ten or more counts support the clone carrying this T cell receptor beta chain. Antigen specificity is unknown. This record comes from a study of T cells after yellow fever vaccination. Overall study context: Any fraction with a low cell number was prepared using SMART-Seq v4 Ultra Low Input.

Findings and caveats of the study: Researchers cautioned that FACS-sorted repertoires could harbor abundant clonotypes contaminating from the bulk population. Relatively few clonotypes were ones that appeared in both CD4 and CD8 compartments.

This CDR3 comprises 14 residues. Trimming removed 7 bases from V and 2 bases from J; junction bases left unmatched: 6. The germline V gene encodes CDR1 SGHRS and CDR2 YFSETQ. Each CDR3 protein gets one entry after TCRdb re-called the 5' RACE reads with MiXCR. The sample contains fewer than 400,000 distinct CDR3 sequences, approximately 12% of which appear only once. The starting material was CD4+ T cells sorted from PBMCs, obtained 45 days after the yellow fever booster vaccination. The genes are TRBV5-1 and TRBJ2-3, with 8 bases aligning to TRBD2. This receptor was identified in a man younger than 35 who received the YFV17D yellow fever vaccine. For the CDR3, the DNA is TGCGCCAGCGGTGGACTAGCCGACACAGATACGCAGTATTTT. Protein: CASGGLADTDTQYF.